These 27 T cell receptor beta chains were sequenced from one sample in a study of blood T cell repertoires in COVID-19. The method was immunoSEQ multiplex PCR; TCRdb's version includes in-frame clones alone and lacks a portion of them. The sample records roughly 230,000 clones, 70% to 90% being singletons. Sequenced: peripheral blood. The receptors shown here come from a man in his forties or fifties with COVID-19, enrolled during active disease.

This clone appeared a single time. This chain uses TRBV27 with TRBJ2-7; weak D call: TRBD1 (5 bases). The ends were cut back, 3 bases at V and 6 bases at J, with 12 bases in the middle. Germline values: CDR1 MNHEY, CDR2 SMNVEV (reference sequence). The CDR3 covers 13 residues. The CDR3 protein is CASSFWGEGEQYF. The DNA for the CDR3 is TGTGCCAGCAGTTTTTGGGGCGAAGGCGAGCAGTACTTC.

This clone was seen only once. This chain joins TRBV27 and TRBJ2-3, with TRBD1 matching over 8 bases. Germline lookup yields CDR1 MNHEY and CDR2 SMNVEV (reference sequence). The CDR3 covers 14 residues. J was trimmed by 4 bases and V by 2 bases; bases with no gene match: 2. The CDR3 bases are TGTGCCAGCAGTTTAGCAGGGGGCGCAGATACGCAGTATTTT. It codes for CASSLAGGADTQYF.

The J gene is TRBJ1-6, the V gene TRBV7-2; D not certain. Germline V gene sequence: CDR1 SGHTA, CDR2 FQGNSA. The CDR3 contains 13 residues. With 1 base removed from V and 7 bases from J, the gap between germline ends came to 5 bases. This CDR3 reads CASSLDGNSPLHF. Written as DNA, the CDR3 is TGTGCCAGCAGCTTAGACGGGAATTCACCCCTCCACTTT.

The rearrangement uses TRBV12-3 or TRBV12-4 and TRBJ1-6; no firm D call. This CDR3 is built from 12 residues. V was trimmed by 5 bases and J by 7 bases, leaving 6 bases between them. The CDR3: CASSGGNSPLHF. CDR3 DNA: TGTGCCAGCAGTGGAGGGAATTCACCCCTCCACTTT.

This clone has a single count. This CDR3 is also generated by other DNA sequences in the sample. The DNA for the CDR3 is TGTGCCAGCAGTTGGGCCGGTACCTACGAGCAGTACTTC. Its translation: CASSWAGTYEQYF. The chain recombines TRBV28 with TRBJ2-7; D is undetermined. Germline V gene lookup returns CDR1 MDHEN and CDR2 SYDVKM. The V end was cut by 4 bases, the J end by 2 bases, with 9 bases between. This CDR3 spans 13 amino acids.

The chain couples TRBV5-1 to TRBJ2-6; no definite D call. The CDR3 runs 14 residues. V gave up 4 bases and J gave up 2 bases, with 7 bases separating them. Germline CDR1 reads SGHRS; CDR2 reads YFSETQ. Here the CDR3 reads CASSRDTGANVLTF. The CDR3, as DNA: TGCGCCAGCAGCCGCGACACTGGGGCCAACGTCCTGACTTTC. Full variable domain (rest looked up from reference TRBV5-1 and TRBJ2-6): KAGVTQTPRYLIKTRGQQVTLSCSPISGHRSVSWYQQTPGQGLQFLFEYFSETQRNKGNFPGRFSGRQFSNSRSEMNVSTLELGDSALYLCASSRDTGANVLTFGAGSRLTVL.

V is TRBV5-1 and J is TRBJ1-1; TRBD1 agrees at 9 bases. V dropped 4 bases and J dropped 1; count of bases not matched to a gene: 5. The length of the CDR3 is 15 residues. Germline V gene lookup returns CDR1 SGHRS and CDR2 YFSETQ. The CDR3 reads CASSLDRGTNTEAFF. The CDR3 coding sequence is TGCGCCAGCAGCCTGGACAGGGGAACGAACACTGAAGCTTTCTTT.

Notes on this clone: Additional DNA sequences in this sample encode the identical CDR3. This rearrangement joins TRBV10-3 to TRBJ2-7; D gene ambiguous. This CDR3 has 11 residues. V shed 4 bases and J shed 5 bases, with 6 bases lying between them. Germline V gene data show CDR1 as ENHRY and CDR2 as SYGVKD. The CDR3 reads CAISAGDEQYF. Written as DNA, the CDR3 is TGTGCCATCAGTGCAGGCGACGAGCAGTACTTC.

The chain has TRBV3-1 (or the pseudogene TRBV3-2) and TRBJ2-7; 7 nucleotides align to TRBD2. The trim removed 1 base at V and 7 bases at J, leaving 4 bases unmatched. Germline V lookup: CDR1 LGHDT, CDR2 YNNKEL (reference sequence). The CDR3 loop spans 13 amino acids. DNA for the CDR3: TGTGCCAGCAGCCAAGGTTGGGGGGGTGAGCAGTACTTC. Its translation: CASSQGWGGEQYF.

The V call is TRBV11-1, the J call TRBJ2-5; 11 bases align to TRBD1. CDR3 length equals 16 residues. The germline V gene encodes CDR1 SGHAT and CDR2 FQDESV (reference sequence). V was clipped by 5 bases and J by 5 bases; unmatched bases: 10. CDR3 sequence reads: CASSDKDRGRGETQYF. CDR3 in DNA: TGTGCCAGCAGCGACAAGGACAGGGGGCGCGGGGAGACCCAGTACTTC.

The chain carries TRBV3-1 (or the pseudogene TRBV3-2) and TRBJ2-5; 7 bases map to TRBD2. Germline V gene data show CDR1 as LGHDT and CDR2 as YNNKEL (reference sequence). The CDR3 consists of 15 residues. J lost 5 bases, V lost 1 base, and 7 bases had no gene match. The CDR3 loop reads CASSQGEGSGETQYF. The CDR3 DNA follows: TGTGCCAGCAGCCAAGGGGAGGGTAGCGGGGAGACCCAGTACTTC.

The V call is TRBV7-3, the J call TRBJ2-2, with 7 bases fitting TRBD1. Losses at the gene ends were 4 bases for V and 1 base for J; bases not matched to a gene: 3. CDR3 size: 15 residues. The V gene's germline CDR1 is SGHTA and CDR2 FQGTGA. The CDR3 loop reads CASSSRTGNTGELFF. The CDR3 DNA follows: TGTGCCAGCAGCTCGAGGACAGGGAACACCGGGGAGCTGTTTTTT. Full variable domain (rest looked up from reference TRBV7-3 and TRBJ2-2): GAGVSQTPSNKVTEKGKYVELRCDPISGHTALYWYRQSLGQGPEFLIYFQGTGAADDSGLPNDRFFAVRPEGSVSTLKIQRTERGDSAVYLCASSSRTGNTGELFFGEGSRLTVL.

The chain has TRBV18 and TRBJ2-7; TRBD1 aligns across 12 bases. This CDR3 spans 15 amino acids. The V gene end was trimmed by 3 bases and the J gene end by 5 bases; junction bases not matched to a gene: 5. Germline assignment: CDR1 KGHSH and CDR2 LQKENI. As DNA, the CDR3 is TGTGCCAGCTCACCGGGACAGGGGGCCGTCGACGAGCAGTACTTC. Its protein is CASSPGQGAVDEQYF.

The chain joins TRBV7-8 to TRBJ1-5, with no clear D. This CDR3 region has 16 residues. Germline CDR1 SGHVS, CDR2 FQNEAQ. V lost 2 bases, J lost 1 base, and 12 bases lay in between. For the CDR3, the DNA is TGTGCCAGCAGCTTACGGCAGGACTTGAGCAATCAGCCCCAGCATTTT. Translation gives CASSLRQDLSNQPQHF.

This clone has only a few counts. The chain uses TRBV7-9 and TRBJ2-2; possible D gene TRBD2, 5 bases. The CDR3 is 15 residues long. The germline V gene has CDR1 SEHNR and CDR2 FQNEAQ (reference sequence). V gave up 0 bases and J gave up 5 bases, with 10 bases separating them. CDR3 amino acids: CASSLAPGSTGELFF. The CDR3 bases are TGTGCCAGCAGCTTAGCGCCGGGGTCAACCGGGGAGCTGTTTTTT. Together with reference TRBV7-9 and TRBJ2-2, the CDR3 gives the full variable domain: DTGVSQNPRHKITKRGQNVTFRCDPISEHNRLYWYRQTLGQGPEFLTYFQNEAQLEKSRLLSDRFSAERPKGSFSTLEIQRTEQGDSAMYLCASSLAPGSTGELFFGEGSRLTVL.

This clone was recorded a few times. The chain links TRBV25-1 to TRBJ2-6, with D unresolved. CDR3 size: 15 residues. V was pared by 5 bases and J by 0 bases, with 8 bases between. Germline CDR1 is MGHDK and CDR2 is SYGVNS. CDR3 sequence: CASSPDISGANVLTF. The CDR3 nucleotides are TGTGCCAGCAGTCCTGACATCTCTGGGGCCAACGTCCTGACTTTC.

This clone was detected a few times. The V gene is TRBV2, the J gene TRBJ2-3; D is unclear. CDR1 SNHLY and CDR2 FYNNEI come from the germline V gene. V was shortened by 3 bases and J by 0 bases, with 10 bases between the two germline ends. The CDR3 is made up of 15 amino acids. CDR3 sequence reads: CASSEQYISTDTQYF. CDR3 bases: TGTGCCAGCAGTGAGCAGTATATTAGCACAGATACGCAGTATTTT. Variable domain in full (rest from reference TRBV2 and TRBJ2-3): EPEVTQTPSHQVTQMGQEVILRCVPISNHLYFYWYRQILGQKVEFLVSFYNNEISEKSEIFDDQFSVERPDGSNFTLKIRSTKLEDSAMYFCASSEQYISTDTQYFGPGTRLTVL.

The chain links TRBV7-8 to TRBJ2-5, with D possibly being TRBD2 (6 bases). This CDR3 is built from 16 residues. Trimming took 3 bases from V and 2 from J, leaving 16 bases between them. Germline lookup yields CDR1 SGHVS and CDR2 FQNEAQ. CDR3 in amino acids: CASSLSPVGGQETQYF. The CDR3 DNA reads as TGTGCCAGCAGCTTGAGTCCAGTGGGGGGTCAAGAGACCCAGTACTTC.

The rearrangement joins TRBV2 to TRBJ1-5, with 10 nucleotides matching TRBD1. Germline V CDR1 and CDR2: SNHLY, FYNNEI. The V and J ends lost 6 bases and 5 bases, in that order; junction bases with no gene match: 4. This CDR3 comprises 14 residues. The CDR3 loop is CASSQDRGHQPQHF. Here the CDR3 DNA reads TGTGCCAGCAGCCAAGACAGGGGGCATCAGCCCCAGCATTTT.

The chain combines TRBV11-1 with TRBJ2-7, with 7 bases identical to TRBD2. The CDR3 sequence is 15 residues long. The junction had 10 bases not matched to a gene; V was cut back by 2 bases and J by 6 bases. The germline gives CDR1 SGHAT, CDR2 FQDESV (reference sequence). In nucleotides, the CDR3 is TGTGCCAGCAGCTTACCGGCCAGACGGGGGGTCGAGCAGTACTTC. Translated, it gives CASSLPARRGVEQYF.

This chain connects TRBV24-1 to TRBJ2-3; no clear D. V dropped 9 bases and J dropped 2 bases, with 14 bases sitting between them. Germline assignment: CDR1 KGHDR and CDR2 SFDVKD. This CDR3 is 14 amino acids long. In nucleotides, the CDR3 is TGTGCCACCTCCTCGTCCCCCTCCACAGATACGCAGTATTTT. Its protein product is CATSSSPSTDTQYF.

The gene calls are TRBV7-9 and TRBJ2-7, with TRBD1 matching over 9 bases. The V gene end was trimmed by 4 bases and the J gene end by 2 bases; junction bases not matched to a gene: 12. Germline V gives CDR1 SEHNR, CDR2 FQNEAQ (reference sequence). The CDR3 sequence is 17 residues long. The CDR3 region has the DNA TGTGCCAGCAGCTCAACTACAGGGGGCGCCTGGCCCTACGAGCAGTACTTC. Its protein is CASSSTTGGAWPYEQYF. Full variable domain (rest looked up from reference TRBV7-9 and TRBJ2-7): DTGVSQNPRHKITKRGQNVTFRCDPISEHNRLYWYRQTLGQGPEFLTYFQNEAQLEKSRLLSDRFSAERPKGSFSTLEIQRTEQGDSAMYLCASSSTTGGAWPYEQYFGPGTRLTVT.

This clone was counted only a few times. Other DNA sequences in the sample encode the same CDR3. V usage is TRBV9 and J usage is TRBJ1-2; D call uncertain. This CDR3 region has 14 residues. Trimming cost V 0 bases and J 2 bases, with 8 bases left between them. Germline V gene data show CDR1 as SGDLS and CDR2 as YYNGEE. CDR3 DNA sequence: TGTGCCAGCAGCGTAGGTGGAGTGAACTATGGCTACACCTTC. This translates into CASSVGGVNYGYTF.

This chain connects TRBV7-2 to TRBJ2-7; 10 bases are a match to TRBD1. Trimming at V came to 1 base and at J to 1 base, leaving 4 bases not matched to a gene. CDR1 SGHTA and CDR2 FQGNSA come from the germline V gene. CDR3 length: 16 residues. The CDR3: CASSLGQGAMSYEQYF. The CDR3 nucleotides are TGTGCCAGCAGCTTAGGACAGGGGGCAATGTCCTACGAGCAGTACTTC.

The chain carries TRBV27 and TRBJ1-1, with a tentative D call TRBD1 (5 bases). V gave up 6 bases and J gave up 11 bases, with 22 bases separating them. Looked up from germline, CDR1 is MNHEY and CDR2 is SMNVEV (reference sequence). The CDR3 extends over 14 amino acids. As DNA, the CDR3 is TGTGCCAGCAGCCGCTTGACAGACCCTGGGCGGGCTTTCTTT. Encoded protein: CASSRLTDPGRAFF.

The rearrangement uses TRBV18 and TRBJ1-1; D is perhaps TRBD1 (6 bases). This CDR3 contains 14 residues. Trimming took off 5 bases at V and 1 base at J, with 11 bases between the two ends. The germline CDR1 and CDR2 sequences are KGHSH and LQKENI. In DNA, the CDR3 is TGTGCCAGCTCAGTCCAGACAGGGAACACTGAAGCTTTCTTT. This gives the protein CASSVQTGNTEAFF.

This chain joins TRBV6-6 and TRBJ2-7, with a tentative D call TRBD1 (5 bases). V was trimmed by 4 bases and J by 0 bases, leaving 13 bases between them. CDR1 MNHNY and CDR2 SVGAGI come from the germline V gene (reference sequence). This CDR3 contains 15 residues. The CDR3 DNA sequence: TGTGCCAGCAGTTTAGGGGCCACCAGCTCCTACGAGCAGTACTTC. It translates to CASSLGATSSYEQYF.